The rows below give T cell receptor beta chains drawn from one sample of a study of shared clonotypes between healthy human individuals. Profiling relied on immunoSEQ multiplex PCR, and the TCRdb table lists in-frame clones only, not all of them. Of hundreds of thousands of clones in the sample, roughly 97% were seen once. The specimen was naive CD4+ T cells sorted from blood. The receptors here all came from a woman in her twenties or thirties in good health. Each CDR3 is given with its conserved first and last residue. The D gene is left open where the match is weak. The listing skips clone size in some rows; elsewhere it reads once, few, many or a size class.

j_call v_call d_call clone_size cdr3_nt cdr3_aa
TRBJ1-5 TRBV28 . . TGTGCCAGCAGGTCAGGGTTAAGCAATCAGCCCCAGCATTTT CASRSGLSNQPQHF
TRBJ2-3 TRBV2 . . TGTGCCAGAGGGGGCGGGGGCACAGATACGCAGTATTTT CARGGGGTDTQYF
TRBJ2-4 TRBV4-1 . . TGCGCCAGCAGCCAAATCTTCGAGGGAGCCAAAAACATTCAGTACTTC CASSQIFEGAKNIQYF
TRBJ2-4 TRBV29-1 TRBD2 . TGCAGCGCCCTAGGGAGCGGGAGTTACATTCAGTACTTC CSALGSGSYIQYF
TRBJ1-2 TRBV27 TRBD1 . TGTGCCAGCAGGCCTGCACAGGGGGCGCGGGGCTACACCTTC CASRPAQGARGYTF
TRBJ2-5 TRBV5-1 . . TGCGCCAGCAGCTCGGGAATGGAGACCCAGTACTTC CASSSGMETQYF
TRBJ2-1 TRBV5-1 TRBD2 . TGCGCCAGCAGCCAAGGGACTAGCGCCCAAAGGAGTGTTGAGCAGTTCTTC CASSQGTSAQRSVEQFF
TRBJ1-4 TRBV5-1 TRBD1 . TGCGCCAGCAGGCCCTACGGGGACAGTAATGAAAAACTGTTTTTT CASRPYGDSNEKLFF
TRBJ2-3 TRBV7-2 . . TGTGCCAGCAGCTTTCAGACAGGCAGCACAGATACGCAGTATTTT CASSFQTGSTDTQYF
TRBJ2-1 TRBV9 TRBD2 once TGTGCCAGCAGCCCCCGGACTAGCGGGAGCTGGTACAATGAGCAGTTCTTC CASSPRTSGSWYNEQFF
TRBJ1-2 TRBV7-2 . . TGTGCCAGCAGCCGAGGTGGGAGTACAGGAAGGGGCTACACCTTC CASSRGGSTGRGYTF
TRBJ2-5 TRBV6-1 TRBD1 . TGTGCCAGCAGTGAAGCGGGACAGCCCAGGGAGACCCAGTACTTC CASSEAGQPRETQYF
TRBJ2-1 TRBV29-1 . once TGCAGCGTTGAAGTAAACCAGCGGTCCTACAATGAGCAGTTCTTC CSVEVNQRSYNEQFF
TRBJ2-3 TRBV5-8 . . TGTGCCAGCAGCGGAAACCCCGGGACAACCGGCACAGATACGCAGTATTTT CASSGNPGTTGTDTQYF
TRBJ1-1 TRBV5-1 TRBD1 . TGCGCCAGCAGCACAGGGGCCGAGGGCAACACTGAAGCTTTCTTT CASSTGAEGNTEAFF
TRBJ2-5 TRBV6-1 . once TGTGCCAGCAGTGTTGAAAGGGGGGAGACCCAGTACTTC CASSVERGETQYF
TRBJ2-7 TRBV28 TRBD2 . TGTGCCAGCAGTTCTAGCGGGAGGGCCGTGGGGTACGAGCAGTACTTC CASSSSGRAVGYEQYF
TRBJ2-1 TRBV19 TRBD2 . TGTGCCAGTAGTCTCCGGACTAGCGGGAACTCCTACAATGAGCAGTTCTTC CASSLRTSGNSYNEQFF
TRBJ2-5 TRBV7-6 . once TGTGCCAGCAGCTTAGGGGCCGCGACTAAAGAGACCCAGTACTTC CASSLGAATKETQYF